This TCR beta chain is drawn from a study of blood T cells in healthy people across ages. Overall study findings and caveats: CMV infection status of these donors was not known.

As concerns this clonotype: Antigen unknown. Possible read error: a much larger clone is one base away.

It was with a sample-barcoded 5' primer and a J-beta primer mix that a second PCR of roughly 7 to 12 cycles was run. Every single cDNA molecule received a tag from a template-switch adaptor with 12 random nucleotides. TCRdb reanalysed the 5' RACE reads using MiXCR and keeps one entry per CDR3 protein. Here the sample spans some 1.8 million distinct CDR3 sequences, around 40% being singletons. Germline V CDR1 and CDR2: MNHEY, SVGAGI. The CDR3 length is 15 residues. The origin of this receptor is a human donor in good health. V usage is TRBV6-5 and J usage is TRBJ1-6; 8 bases agree with TRBD1. Material: blood. The CDR3 nucleotides are TGTGCCATCAGTGTTAATCAGGGGGCGAGGTCACCCCTCCACTTT. Amino acid sequence: CAISVNQGARSPLHF.